This T cell receptor (beta chain) came from a study of T cell clonality in common variable immunodeficiency (dated by TCRdb to the mid-2010s). Study-wide conclusions, independent of this receptor: According to the authors, figuring out what caused the increased clonality in CVID would require sequencing the repertoires of T cell subpopulations. CVID subjects shared fewer TCRbeta clones with each other than healthy controls did (p < 0.0001). Compared with healthy controls, CVID subjects showed increased TCRbeta clonality (t-test p = 0.018), a feature most characteristic of about a third of subjects. Even though DNA input was the same, control samples had an average of around 78,000 unique sequences each, compared with about 30,000 in CVID samples. Patient heterogeneity within the CVID cohort put limits on correlating repertoire features with clinical complications. Fewer deletions and N-nucleotide insertions were reportedly observed in CVID TCRbeta sequences, and highly modified clones with 13 or more V deletions were reportedly absent from CVID TCRbeta sequences.

The CDR3 has 14 amino acids, counting the end cysteine and phenylalanine. The 33 bases shown cover part of the CDR3, and their frame starts at base 1. V and J are truncated by 1 base and 8 bases respectively, leaving an intervening sequence of 11 bases. CDR1 and CDR2 were assigned from the germline V gene as MGHRA and YSYEKL. CVID samples and control samples contributed equivalent amounts of genomic DNA as sequencing input. For every sample, a 60 bp segment covering the rearranged TCRbeta CDR3 region was amplified and then sequenced. The immunoSEQ assay, a bias-corrected multiplex PCR with high-throughput sequencing, was employed for TCRbeta amplification. Concerning the study's data processing: Each unique nucleotide sequence was treated as a clone and annotated with V, D and J genes, copy number and frequency. Sequences were labeled productive if in frame, and non-productive if out of frame or containing stop codons. As previously described, clonality was calculated on the basis of Shannon's entropy. Mean CDR3 Kyte-Doolittle hydropathy was derived from the predicted amino acid sequences of productive clones. Scaled V gene usage was hierarchically clustered using Manhattan distance and complete linkage with the R hclust function. To assess clone sharing by CDR3 amino acid sequence, 12 repertoires per group were resampled over 100 rounds. The repertoires were searched for 70 published EBV-specific and some 250 published CMV-specific TCRbeta sequences. After two CVID samples that produced fewer than 10,000 sequences were dropped from the analysis, 42 CVID repertoires remained. TCRdb holds this immuneACCESS table with in-frame rearrangements only. Some clones are missing; in checked studies, unresolved V genes explain under half, and the rest has no known cause. That table furnishes V, J and clone size, whereas the DNA furnished D and trimming. Here the sample lists tens of thousands of clones, none seen once only. Jointly, the top ten make up approximately 2% of the sample.

Both CVID patients and healthy controls were predominantly of Caucasian heritage. Heparinized peripheral whole blood samples of roughly 4.5 to 8 ml were collected from each donor. TCRbeta CDR3 repertoires were sequenced from genomic DNA of adults with common variable immune deficiency (CVID) and healthy adult controls. The control group comprised some 22 healthy adult volunteers, roughly 12 female and 10 or so male, aged roughly 20 to 75 years with a mean age of approximately 35. Diluted blood was subjected to density centrifugation over Hypaque 1077 or Ficoll-Paque for isolation of peripheral blood mononuclear cells. Genomic DNA was obtained from unsorted mononuclear cells through either Qiagen column purification or a centrifugation-based method. This clone showed up many times. The antigen it recognizes is unknown. The CDR3 end lies 3 residues beyond the end of the read and is filled in from the germline J gene.

Recombination linked TRBV4-1 to TRBJ1-4, with the D gene call left open. The sample was peripheral blood mononuclear cells. The sequence was obtained from a person aged 18 to 70 in good health. CDR3 region: CASSQVVTVEKLFF. The CDR3 bases that were read are TGCGCCAGCAGCCAAGTTGTAACTGTGGAAAAA.